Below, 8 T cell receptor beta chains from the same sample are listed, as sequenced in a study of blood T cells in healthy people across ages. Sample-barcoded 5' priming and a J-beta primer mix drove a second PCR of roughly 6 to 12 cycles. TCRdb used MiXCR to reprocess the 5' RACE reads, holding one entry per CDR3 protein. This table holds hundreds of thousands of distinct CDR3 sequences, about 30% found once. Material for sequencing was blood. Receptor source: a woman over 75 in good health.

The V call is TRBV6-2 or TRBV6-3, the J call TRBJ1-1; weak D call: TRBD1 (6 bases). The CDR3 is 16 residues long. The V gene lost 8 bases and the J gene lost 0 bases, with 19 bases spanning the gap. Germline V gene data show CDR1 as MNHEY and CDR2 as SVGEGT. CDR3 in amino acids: CASQKGESPMNTEAFF. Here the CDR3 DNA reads TGTGCCAGCCAAAAGGGGGAGAGTCCTATGAACACTGAAGCTTTCTTT.

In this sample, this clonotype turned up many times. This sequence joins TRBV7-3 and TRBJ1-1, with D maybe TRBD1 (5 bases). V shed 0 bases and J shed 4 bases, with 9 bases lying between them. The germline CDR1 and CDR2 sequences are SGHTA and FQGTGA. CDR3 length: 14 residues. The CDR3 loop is CASSLTGVRTEAFF. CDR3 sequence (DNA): TGTGCCAGCAGCTTAACAGGGGTTCGCACTGAAGCTTTCTTT.

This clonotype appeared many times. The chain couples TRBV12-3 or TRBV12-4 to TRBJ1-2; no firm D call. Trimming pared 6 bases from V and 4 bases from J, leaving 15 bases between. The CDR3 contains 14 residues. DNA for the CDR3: TGTGCCAGCAGCCGGAGGGTCCTTCTCTATGGCTACACCTTC. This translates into CASSRRVLLYGYTF.

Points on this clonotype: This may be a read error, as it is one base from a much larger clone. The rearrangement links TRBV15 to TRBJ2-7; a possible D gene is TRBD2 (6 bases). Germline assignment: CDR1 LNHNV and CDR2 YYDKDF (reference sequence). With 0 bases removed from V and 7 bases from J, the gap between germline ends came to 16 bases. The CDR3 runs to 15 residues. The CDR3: CATSREGLTYNEQYF. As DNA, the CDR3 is TGTGCCACCAGCAGAGAGGGACTGACTTACAATGAGCAGTACTTC.

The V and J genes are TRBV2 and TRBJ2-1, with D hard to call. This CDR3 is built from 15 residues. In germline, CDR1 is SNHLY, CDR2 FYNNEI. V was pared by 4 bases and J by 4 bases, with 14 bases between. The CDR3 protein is CASSGSSLKYNEQFF. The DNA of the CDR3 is TGTGCCAGCAGTGGATCCAGCCTTAAATACAATGAGCAGTTCTTC.

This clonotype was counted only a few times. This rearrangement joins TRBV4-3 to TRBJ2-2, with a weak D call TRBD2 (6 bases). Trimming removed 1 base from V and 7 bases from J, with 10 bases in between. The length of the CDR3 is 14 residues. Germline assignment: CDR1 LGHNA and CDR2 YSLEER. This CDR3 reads CASSQVSGDGELFF. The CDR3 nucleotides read TGCGCCAGCAGCCAAGTCTCGGGGGACGGGGAGCTGTTTTTT.

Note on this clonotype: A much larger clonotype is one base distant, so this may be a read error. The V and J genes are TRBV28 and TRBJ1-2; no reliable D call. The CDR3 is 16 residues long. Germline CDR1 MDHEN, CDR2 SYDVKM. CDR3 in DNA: TGTGCCGGCAGCGCCCGGGCTTTGCTTCGTTACTATGGCTACACCTTC. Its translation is CAGSARALLRYYGYTF.

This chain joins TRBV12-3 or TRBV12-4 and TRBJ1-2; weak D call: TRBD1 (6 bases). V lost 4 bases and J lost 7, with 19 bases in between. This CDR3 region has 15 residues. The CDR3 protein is CASSSGDKGQGGYTF. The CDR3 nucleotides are TGTGCCAGCAGTTCGGGGGACAAGGGGCAAGGTGGCTACACCTTC.